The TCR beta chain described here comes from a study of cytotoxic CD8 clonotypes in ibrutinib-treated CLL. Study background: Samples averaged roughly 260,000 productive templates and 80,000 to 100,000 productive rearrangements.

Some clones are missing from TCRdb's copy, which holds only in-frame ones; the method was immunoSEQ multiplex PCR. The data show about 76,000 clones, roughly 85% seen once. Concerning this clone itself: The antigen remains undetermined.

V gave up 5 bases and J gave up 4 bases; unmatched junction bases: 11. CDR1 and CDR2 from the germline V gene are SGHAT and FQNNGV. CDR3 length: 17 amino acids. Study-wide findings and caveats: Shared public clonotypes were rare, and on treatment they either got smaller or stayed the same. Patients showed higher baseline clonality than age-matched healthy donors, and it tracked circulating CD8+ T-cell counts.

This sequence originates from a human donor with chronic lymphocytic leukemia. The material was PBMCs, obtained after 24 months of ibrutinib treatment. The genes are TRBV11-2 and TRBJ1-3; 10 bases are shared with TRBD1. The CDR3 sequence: CASSRVSTGGLGNTIYF. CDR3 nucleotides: TGTGCCAGCAGCCGCGTATCGACAGGGGGCCTCGGAAACACCATATATTTT. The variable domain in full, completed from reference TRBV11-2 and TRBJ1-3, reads EAGVAQSPRYKIIEKRQSVAFWCNPISGHATLYWYQQILGQGPKLLIQFQNNGVVDDSQLPKDRFSAERLKGVDSTLKIQPAKLEDSAVYLCASSRVSTGGLGNTIYFGEGSWLTVV.